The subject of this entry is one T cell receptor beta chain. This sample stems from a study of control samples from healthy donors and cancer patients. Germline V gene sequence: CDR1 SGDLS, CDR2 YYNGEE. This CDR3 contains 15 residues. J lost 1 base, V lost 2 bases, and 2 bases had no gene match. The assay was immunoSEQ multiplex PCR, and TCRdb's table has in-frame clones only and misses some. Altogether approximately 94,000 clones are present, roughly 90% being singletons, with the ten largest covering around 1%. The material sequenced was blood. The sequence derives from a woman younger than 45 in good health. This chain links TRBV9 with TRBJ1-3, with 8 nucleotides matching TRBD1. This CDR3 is CASSVQGASGNTIYF. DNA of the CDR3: TGTGCCAGCAGCGTTCAGGGGGCTTCTGGAAACACCATATATTTT.